The 20 T cell receptor beta chains reported below all come from one sample, sequenced in a study of T cell responses to AZD1222 COVID-19 vaccine. Profiled with immunoSEQ multiplex PCR; TCRdb holds only in-frame clones, not every one. The profile shows around 130,000 clones, 93% of them singletons. Here the sequenced sample was peripheral blood, taken on day 0 of AZD1222 vaccination. These receptors were taken from an adult in good health.

This chain's CDR3 is CASSELDNSPLHF. The CDR3 DNA reads TGTGCCAGCAGCGAGCTGGATAATTCACCCCTCCACTTT. This chain links TRBV9 with TRBJ1-6; D not resolved. Trimming left V 3 bases short and J 5 bases short, with 6 bases between. This CDR3 region has 13 residues. Germline V CDR1 and CDR2: SGDLS, YYNGEE.

V is TRBV4-2 and J is TRBJ1-2, with TRBD1 matching 11 bases. V was pared by 0 bases and J by 2 bases, with 5 bases of the junction left unmatched. CDR1 and CDR2 from the germline V gene are LGHNA and YNFKEQ. The length of the CDR3 is 17 residues. Written as DNA, the CDR3 is TGTGCCAGCAGCCAAGATGGGGGACAGGGGGGAAACTATGGCTACACCTTC. Amino acids: CASSQDGGQGGNYGYTF.

This clone was detected only a few times. The chain employs TRBV7-2 and TRBJ2-7; no reliable D call. The germline V gene encodes CDR1 SGHTA and CDR2 FQGNSA. With 1 base removed from V and 2 bases from J, the gap between germline ends came to 9 bases. The CDR3 contains 14 residues. This chain's CDR3 is CASSLEGRPYEQYF. For the CDR3, the DNA is TGTGCCAGCAGCTTAGAGGGCAGGCCCTACGAGCAGTACTTC.

The chain combines TRBV24-1 with TRBJ1-3, with 7 bases that match TRBD1. The CDR3 runs 17 residues. CDR1 KGHDR and CDR2 SFDVKD come from the germline V gene. V lost 12 bases and J lost 3; bases outside the gene matches: 19. This CDR3 reads CAPHGCSDRGHGNTIYF. In DNA form, the CDR3 reads TGTGCCCCACACGGGTGTTCCGATAGGGGGCATGGAAACACCATATATTTT.

There are a few counts of this clone. This chain uses TRBV11-2 with TRBJ2-5; D is undetermined. The length of the CDR3 is 13 residues. The V end was cut by 2 bases, the J end by 5 bases, with 9 bases between. Per the germline V gene, CDR1 is SGHAT and CDR2 is FQNNGV. CDR3 sequence: CASSLIRTETQYF. CDR3 sequence (DNA): TGTGCCAGCAGCTTAATACGGACGGAGACCCAGTACTTC. Drawing the rest from reference TRBV11-2 and TRBJ2-5, the complete variable domain is EAGVAQSPRYKIIEKRQSVAFWCNPISGHATLYWYQQILGQGPKLLIQFQNNGVVDDSQLPKDRFSAERLKGVDSTLKIQPAKLEDSAVYLCASSLIRTETQYFGPGTRLLVL.

This rearrangement joins TRBV27 to TRBJ2-7; D is perhaps TRBD1 (5 bases). V was pared by 6 bases and J by 3 bases, with 15 bases between. This CDR3 region has 14 residues. Germline lookup yields CDR1 MNHEY and CDR2 SMNVEV (reference sequence). The CDR3 protein is CASRTLQGGYEQYF. CDR3 sequence (DNA): TGTGCCAGCAGAACGCTTCAGGGCGGCTACGAGCAGTACTTC.

V usage is TRBV25-1 and J usage is TRBJ1-1; TRBD1 might be the D (6 bases). Looked up from germline, CDR1 is MGHDK and CDR2 is SYGVNS. V was trimmed by 5 bases and J by 7 bases, leaving 20 bases between them. The CDR3 extends over 15 amino acids. The CDR3 is CASSLHRAGAHEAFF. CDR3 in DNA: TGTGCCAGCAGTCTCCACAGGGCAGGGGCTCATGAAGCTTTCTTT.

This clone was seen a single time. The chain combines TRBV7-9 with TRBJ1-2; 8 bases line up with TRBD1. Looked up from germline, CDR1 is SEHNR and CDR2 is FQNEAQ (reference sequence). V was pared by 4 bases and J by 6 bases, with 16 bases of the junction left unmatched. CDR3 length equals 17 residues. The CDR3 DNA reads as TGTGCCAGCAGCTCACGTCTGAGTAGGACAGGGTCCAATGGCTACACCTTC. Translated: CASSSRLSRTGSNGYTF. Complete variable domain (other parts from reference TRBV7-9 and TRBJ1-2): DTGVSQNPRHKITKRGQNVTFRCDPISEHNRLYWYRQTLGQGPEFLTYFQNEAQLEKSRLLSDRFSAERPKGSFSTLEIQRTEQGDSAMYLCASSSRLSRTGSNGYTFGSGTRLTVV.

The chain employs TRBV5-4 and TRBJ2-3; 12 bases are shared with TRBD2. Germline CDR1 reads SGHNT; CDR2 reads YYREEE (reference sequence). The CDR3 is 17 amino acids. The ends lost 0 bases at V and 6 bases at J; junction bases unmatched: 8. CDR3 protein: CASSLAGASGGADTQYF. CDR3 DNA sequence: TGTGCCAGCAGCTTGGCCGGTGCTAGCGGGGGGGCGGATACGCAGTATTTT.

The chain is built from TRBV6-1 and TRBJ1-5; the D gene is possibly TRBD1 (6 bases). In germline, CDR1 is MNHNS, CDR2 SASEGT. The CDR3 runs to 17 residues. V lost 4 bases, J lost 7 bases, and 23 bases lay in between. CDR3 loop: CASSGLAGGGTGQPQHF. DNA of the CDR3: TGTGCCAGCAGTGGACTTGCCGGAGGGGGGACCGGACAGCCCCAGCATTTT.

V usage is TRBV27 and J usage is TRBJ2-1, with D perhaps TRBD1 (6 bases). The CDR3 runs to 13 residues. V was cut by 5 bases and J by 9 bases, with 14 bases left in between. Germline V gene lookup returns CDR1 MNHEY and CDR2 SMNVEV (reference sequence). The CDR3 here is CASSLRGRREQFF. CDR3 nucleotide sequence: TGTGCCAGCAGTCTTAGGGGGAGACGTGAGCAGTTCTTC.

V is TRBV3-1 (or the pseudogene TRBV3-2) and J is TRBJ1-6; 9 bases align to TRBD1. After removal of 8 bases from V and 10 bases from J, the junction contained 9 bases not matched to a gene. The germline CDR1 and CDR2 sequences are LGHDT and YNNKEL (reference sequence). The CDR3 is made up of 14 amino acids. CDR3 sequence (DNA): TGTGCCAGCTGCCCAGGGACAGGGAGATCACCCCTCCACTTT. Its protein product is CASCPGTGRSPLHF.

The V and J genes are TRBV5-1 and TRBJ2-2; D might be TRBD2 (6 bases). The CDR3 has 17 residues. The germline V gene encodes CDR1 SGHRS and CDR2 YFSETQ. Trimming pared 0 bases from V and 2 bases from J, leaving 14 bases between. CDR3 in DNA: TGCGCCAGCAGCTTGGCCTTACTAGCCGCTAACACCGGGGAGCTGTTTTTT. Encoded protein: CASSLALLAANTGELFF.

This clone was seen only once. V usage is TRBV18 and J usage is TRBJ1-5; D not certain. The V and J ends lost 2 bases and 0 bases respectively, with 5 bases between them. CDR3 length: 14 amino acids. Looked up from germline, CDR1 is KGHSH and CDR2 is LQKENI. DNA of the CDR3: TGTGCCAGCTCACCATCCGATAGCAATCAGCCCCAGCATTTT. It is translated as CASSPSDSNQPQHF.

The chain carries TRBV11-1 and TRBJ1-2; weak D call: TRBD1 (5 bases). Germline V CDR1 and CDR2: SGHAT, FQDESV (reference sequence). The CDR3 loop spans 13 amino acids. V dropped 6 bases and J dropped 4 bases, with 12 bases sitting between them. The CDR3 sequence is CASRGTYGYGYTF. The CDR3 DNA reads TGTGCCAGCAGGGGGACTTACGGCTATGGCTACACCTTC.

The CDR3 loop reads CASSIDRAAFPGYTF. The CDR3 DNA reads as TGTGCCAGCAGTATAGACAGGGCGGCCTTCCCTGGCTACACCTTC. J is TRBJ1-2 and V is TRBV27; the match to TRBD1 covers 7 bases. The CDR3 is made up of 15 amino acids. Germline loops: CDR1 MNHEY, CDR2 SMNVEV (reference sequence). V lost 5 bases and J lost 7; bases outside the gene matches: 13.

This rearrangement joins TRBV21-1 to TRBJ1-3. TRBV21-1 is deemed a pseudogene. The CDR3 is 14 amino acids. The CDR3 DNA is TGTGCCCCCCCGGACTCAACCTCTGGAAACACCATATATTTT. Amino acid sequence: CAPPDSTSGNTIYF.

J is TRBJ1-2 and V is TRBV14; D possibly corresponds to TRBD1 (5 bases). CDR3 length: 14 residues. Trimming removed 0 bases from V and 5 bases from J, with 10 bases in between. Germline values: CDR1 SGHDN, CDR2 FVKESK. The CDR3 loop reads CASSQDVRAYGYTF. In nucleotides, the CDR3 is TGTGCCAGCAGCCAAGACGTCAGGGCGTATGGCTACACCTTC.

The V gene is TRBV7-9, the J gene TRBJ2-4, with 9 bases that match TRBD1. Trimming removed 0 bases from V and 7 bases from J; junction bases left unmatched: 1. CDR3 length: 14 amino acids. Germline loops: CDR1 SEHNR, CDR2 FQNEAQ (reference sequence). CDR3 DNA sequence: TGTGCCAGCAGCTTAGCCGGGACAGGGAACATTCAGTACTTC. Its protein is CASSLAGTGNIQYF.

This chain connects TRBV7-2 to TRBJ2-1; 11 bases map to TRBD1. V trimming: 11 bases; J trimming: 7 bases; junction bases outside the gene matches: 10. Germline CDR1 SGHTA, CDR2 FQGNSA. This CDR3 comprises 14 residues. CDR3 residues: CAETGTGGMNEQFF. The CDR3 nucleotides are TGTGCCGAAACTGGGACAGGGGGTATGAATGAGCAGTTCTTC.